This T cell receptor beta chain was captured in a study of a mutant IDH1 vaccine in newly diagnosed glioma (dated by TCRdb to the early 2020s). General notes on the study: Vaccination began 4-6 weeks after radiotherapy alone, or alongside temozolomide cycles in the chemotherapy-containing groups. Of the approximately 35 treated patients, approximately 60% were male and approximately 38% were female, and a mean age of roughly 40 years was recorded. Prior to enrollment, standard therapy consisting of radiotherapy alone, temozolomide alone, or radiochemotherapy with temozolomide had been administered to patients, with the combination being received by most patients. Peripheral blood was drawn at six visits: V03 (baseline), V05, V07, V10, V12 and V13. Longitudinal TCRB deep sequencing was performed for approximately 24 treated patients wherever samples were available for exploratory analyses. Visit V12 was the week-35 safety follow-up and visit V13 was the week-47 end of study.

The paper's findings and limits, for the study overall: Availability determined which PBMC samples were chosen for TCRB deep sequencing. Pseudoprogression seemed to be unrelated to changes in the top peripheral T cell clonotypes found by TCRB sequencing. Vaccine-induced immune responses across multiple MHC alleles were detected in 90% to 95% of patients. According to the authors, sample limitations meant that analyses of patient blood samples could not be reproduced.

Measured from the cysteine to the phenylalanine, the CDR3 is 13 residues long. The read is trimmed to its CDR3 DNA, 39 bases read in frame from base 1. The junction shows trimming of 5 bases on V and 5 bases on J, plus 12 bases between the germline ends. CDR1 and CDR2 are drawn from the germline V gene: MDHEN, SYDVKM. This sample's time point label indicates: week 35, safety follow-up. Each vaccine dose was 300 ug of a 20-mer mutant IDH1 peptide in Montanide, given subcutaneously with topical imiquimod. Patients were given eight vaccinations, in weeks 1, 3, 5, 7, 11, 15, 19 and 23, which matched visits V03 through V10. All donors had newly diagnosed IDH1-mutant astrocytomas of WHO grade 3 or 4 that showed loss of nuclear ATRX. The samples were drawn from NOA16, a multicentre, single-arm, open-label phase I trial in Germany that tested a mutant IDH1 peptide vaccine in humans for the first time. Genomic DNA for TCRB sequencing was isolated from EDTA blood with the DNeasy Blood and Tissue Kit.

Library method: the immunoSEQ multiplex PCR assay. The hsTCRB Kit was used according to the manufacturer's protocol to amplify rearranged TCR beta chain sequences. Sequencing of TCRB libraries was carried out on an Illumina MiSeq. In the original analysis: The kit vendor's proprietary platform handled demultiplexing, trimming and gene mapping. TCRdb provides this immuneACCESS table in a form limited to in-frame rearrangements. Some clones are lacking; in checked studies, under half of them reflect an unresolved V gene, and why the rest are absent is not known. The DNA gave D and trimming, while V, J and clone size come from that table. Present in this sample are about 41,000 clones, more than 80% of which were seen just once. Roughly 1.5% of the sample is taken by the ten largest. This clone was recorded a few times. The antigen it recognizes is unknown. The input lacks base qualities; no much larger clone sits a single base away.

The sample was PBMCs, taken from a glioma patient whose treatment included an IDH1 peptide vaccine. The rearranged segments are TRBV28 and TRBJ1-2; no D gene can be assigned with confidence. The origin of this receptor is a man in his forties with glioma. The CDR3 sequence is CASSPIIGYGYTF. At the DNA level, the sequence is TGTGCCAGCAGTCCTATCATAGGGTATGGCTACACCTTC.